The clone carrying this TCR beta chain was counted between two and nine times. This sample was taken from a study of T-cell reconstitution after alpha-beta-depleted transplantation in children. The CDR3 extends over 15 amino acids. CDR1 and CDR2 (germline): DFQATT, SNEGSKA (reference sequence). Trimming took 2 bases from V and 3 from J, leaving 14 bases between them. Preparing the TCRbeta library involved the use of unique molecular identifiers. TCRdb fed the PCR reads into MiXCR, producing one record per CDR3 protein. The data show around 480,000 distinct CDR3 sequences, roughly 33% seen once. Specimen: PBMCs from the stem cell graft donor, collected from the stem cell graft. The receptor was derived from a human donor who donated a stem cell graft to a child with aplastic anemia. This chain uses TRBV20-1 with TRBJ1-5, with TRBD1 as a possible D gene (6 bases). This CDR3 is CSARSGGGPNQPQHF. CDR3 DNA sequence: TGCAGTGCTAGATCTGGTGGGGGCCCCAATCAGCCCCAGCATTTT.